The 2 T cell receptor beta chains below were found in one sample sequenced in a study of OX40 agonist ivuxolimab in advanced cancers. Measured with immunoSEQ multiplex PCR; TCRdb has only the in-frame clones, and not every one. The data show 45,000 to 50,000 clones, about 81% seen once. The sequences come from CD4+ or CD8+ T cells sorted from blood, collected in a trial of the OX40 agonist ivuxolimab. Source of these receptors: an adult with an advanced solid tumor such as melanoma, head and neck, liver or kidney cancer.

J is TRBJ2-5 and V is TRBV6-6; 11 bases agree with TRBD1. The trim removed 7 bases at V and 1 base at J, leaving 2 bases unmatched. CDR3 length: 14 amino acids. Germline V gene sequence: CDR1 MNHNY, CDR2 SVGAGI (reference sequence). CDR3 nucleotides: TGTGCCAGCACCGGGACAGGGGGCCAAGAGACCCAGTACTTC. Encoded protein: CASTGTGGQETQYF.

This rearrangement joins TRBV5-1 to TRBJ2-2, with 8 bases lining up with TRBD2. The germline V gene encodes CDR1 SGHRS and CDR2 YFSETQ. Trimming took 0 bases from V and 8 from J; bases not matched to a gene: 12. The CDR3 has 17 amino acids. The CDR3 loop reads CASSLVGATGGDGELFF. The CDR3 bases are TGCGCCAGCAGCTTGGTAGGTGCAACGGGAGGGGATGGGGAGCTGTTTTTT.